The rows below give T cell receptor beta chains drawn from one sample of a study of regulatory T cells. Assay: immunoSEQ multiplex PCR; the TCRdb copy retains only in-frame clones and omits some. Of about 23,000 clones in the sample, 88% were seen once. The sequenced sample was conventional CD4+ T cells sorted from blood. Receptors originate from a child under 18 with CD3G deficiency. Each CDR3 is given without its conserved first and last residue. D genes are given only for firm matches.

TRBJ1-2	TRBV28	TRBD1	ASSKPTGGKVGYT
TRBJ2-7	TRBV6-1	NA	ASSETGAYEQY
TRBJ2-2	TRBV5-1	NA	ASSPRVDLPGELF
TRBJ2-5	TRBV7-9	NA	ASSLAAGGGETQY
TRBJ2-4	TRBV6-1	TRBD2	ASTSPRRGDIQY
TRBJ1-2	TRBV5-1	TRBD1	ASSLDRGSSGYT
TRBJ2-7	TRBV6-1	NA	ASTNPGGQSYEQY
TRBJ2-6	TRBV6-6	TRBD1	ASSRTGGGANVLT
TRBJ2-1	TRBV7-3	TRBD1	ASSQKGTGRSISSYNEQF
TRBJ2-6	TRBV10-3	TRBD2	AISPGRGSGANVLT
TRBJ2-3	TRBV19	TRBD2	ASSTGTSGKTDTQY
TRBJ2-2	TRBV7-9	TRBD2	ASSPGLAGGSNTGELF
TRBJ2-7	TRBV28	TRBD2	ASRDTSGSCEQY
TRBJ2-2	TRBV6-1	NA	ASSGDRYTGELF
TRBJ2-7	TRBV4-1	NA	ASSLFTGPPYEQY
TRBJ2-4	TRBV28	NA	ASSSTRGGNIQY
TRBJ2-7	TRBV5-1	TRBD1	ASSLGGTGHHEQY
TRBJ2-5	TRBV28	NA	ASSNRASYQETQY
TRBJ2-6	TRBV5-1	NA	ASNRAPGANVLT
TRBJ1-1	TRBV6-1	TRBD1	ASSEVGQGYTEAF
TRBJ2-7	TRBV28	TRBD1	ASSRTGASYEQY
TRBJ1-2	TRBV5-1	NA	ASSKGPHYGYT
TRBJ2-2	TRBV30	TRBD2	AWSVRSGLDTGELF
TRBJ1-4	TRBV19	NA	ASSGRAVREKLF
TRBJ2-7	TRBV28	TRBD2	ASSPRTSGMGEQY
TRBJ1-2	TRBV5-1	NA	ASSYDRREGYT
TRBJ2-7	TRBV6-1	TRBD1	ASSDEGQGMRATYEQY
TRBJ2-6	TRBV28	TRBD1	ASSPYRGLPGANVLT
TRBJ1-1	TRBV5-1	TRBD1	ASSQGTVGEAF
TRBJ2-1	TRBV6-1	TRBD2	ASSVPRTSGNNEQF
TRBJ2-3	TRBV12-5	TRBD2	ASGLVRASGMDTQY
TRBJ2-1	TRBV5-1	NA	ASSTEGNNYSEQF
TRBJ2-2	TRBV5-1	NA	ASSFALRGELF
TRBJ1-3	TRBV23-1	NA	ASSQGTVENTIY
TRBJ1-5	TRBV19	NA	ASSIRGFNQPQH
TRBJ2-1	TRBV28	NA	ASSFRRYNEQF
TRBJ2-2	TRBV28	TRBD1	ASRGRQGYTGELF
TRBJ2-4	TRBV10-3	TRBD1	AISRDRGDIQY
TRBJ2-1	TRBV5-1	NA	ASSRGGSEQF
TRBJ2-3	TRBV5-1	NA	ASSLDRRTDTQY
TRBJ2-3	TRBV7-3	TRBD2	ASRGVAGGSGTDTQY
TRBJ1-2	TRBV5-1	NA	ASSSGGGHGYT
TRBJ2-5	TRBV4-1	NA	ASSQGRGREGRETQY
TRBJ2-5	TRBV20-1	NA	SAFHGETQY
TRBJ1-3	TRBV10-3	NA	AISVGPPSSGNTIY
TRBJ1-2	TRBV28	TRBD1	ASSLGDRVHYGYT